Shown below are 21 T cell receptor beta chains from a single sample sequenced in a study of blood T cell repertoires in COVID-19. Profiling relied on immunoSEQ multiplex PCR, and the TCRdb table lists in-frame clones only, not all of them. The sample includes about 50,000 clones, 86% of them seen just once. Sequencing was done on a sample of peripheral blood. Source of these receptors: a woman in her sixties with acute or convalescent COVID-19.

The chain joins TRBV29-1 to TRBJ2-7; 10 positions agree with TRBD1. This CDR3 is 13 amino acids long. The germline V gene encodes CDR1 SQVTM and CDR2 ANQGSEA. The V gene end was trimmed by 5 bases and the J gene end by 4 bases; junction bases not matched to a gene: 5. This CDR3 is CSVRQGARYEQYF. The CDR3 nucleotides read TGCAGCGTTAGACAGGGGGCGCGGTACGAGCAGTACTTC.

The gene calls are TRBV28 and TRBJ1-2; 7 nucleotides line up with TRBD1. This CDR3 is 15 amino acids long. Germline V gene sequence: CDR1 MDHEN, CDR2 SYDVKM. J was trimmed by 4 bases and V by 1 base; bases with no gene match: 6. The CDR3 spells CASSLYQGGSYGYTF. The CDR3 DNA follows: TGTGCCAGCAGTTTATACCAGGGGGGATCCTATGGCTACACCTTC.

The chain combines TRBV28 with TRBJ2-3; 9 nucleotides agree with TRBD1. The CDR3 consists of 15 residues. The germline CDR1 and CDR2 sequences are MDHEN and SYDVKM. V trimming: 1 base; J trimming: 4 bases; junction bases outside the gene matches: 3. CDR3 sequence (DNA): TGTGCCAGCAGTTTATCGACAGGGGGACCAGATACGCAGTATTTT. Translation gives CASSLSTGGPDTQYF.

The count of this clone is one. Other DNA sequences in this specimen translate into the identical CDR3. This chain links TRBV29-1 with TRBJ2-1, with D hard to call. The germline CDR1 and CDR2 sequences are SQVTM and ANQGSEA. Between the trimmed V and J ends, which lost 4 bases and 6 bases, there was a span of 4 bases. This CDR3 is 10 amino acids long. The CDR3 region is CSVGLNEQFF. The CDR3 bases are TGCAGCGTTGGACTCAATGAGCAGTTCTTC.

The chain recombines TRBV24-1 with TRBJ2-1; 13 bases map to TRBD2. Per germline, CDR1 KGHDR and CDR2 SFDVKD. The CDR3 spans 16 residues. The J segment lost 6 bases and the V segment lost 3 bases, leaving 4 bases of the junction unmatched. For the CDR3, the DNA is TGTGCCACCAGTGATACTCGACTAGCGGGAGGCAATGAGCAGTTCTTC. Translated: CATSDTRLAGGNEQFF.

The genes are TRBV6-5 and TRBJ1-4; D unresolved. Deletions cut 6 bases from V and 2 bases from J, with 10 bases between. Germline CDR1 and CDR2: MNHEY and SVGAGI. CDR3 length: 14 residues. In DNA form, the CDR3 reads TGTGCCAGCAGAAAGACACTGACTAATGAAAAACTGTTTTTT. Translating it yields CASRKTLTNEKLFF.

The CDR3 protein is CASSPPRLVRNTGELFF. The CDR3 DNA sequence: TGTGCCAGCTCACCACCGAGGTTGGTCCGGAACACCGGGGAGCTGTTTTTT. This chain links TRBV18 with TRBJ2-2; D remains ambiguous. The CDR3 runs to 17 residues. The V gene's germline CDR1 is KGHSH and CDR2 LQKENI. Trimming shortened V by 0 bases and J by 1 base, and 12 bases separated the two germline ends.

The chain has TRBV11-1 and TRBJ1-2; 10 positions agree with TRBD1. Germline V CDR1 and CDR2: SGHAT, FQDESV (reference sequence). J lost 10 bases, V lost 1 base, and 9 bases had no gene match. The CDR3 runs 15 residues. This chain's CDR3 is CASSLGYLTGGDYTF. In DNA, the CDR3 is TGTGCCAGCAGCTTAGGCTACTTGACAGGGGGCGACTACACCTTC.

The chain joins TRBV10-1 to TRBJ2-7; 7 bases map to TRBD2. The V segment lost 3 bases and the J segment 5 bases; nucleotides outside the gene matches: 7. Germline assignment: CDR1 WNHNN and CDR2 SYGVQD (reference sequence). The CDR3 has 14 residues. The CDR3 loop reads CASSDRLAFDEQYF. The DNA for the CDR3 is TGCGCCAGCAGTGACAGACTAGCTTTCGACGAGCAGTACTTC.

This clone has more than one count but fewer than ten. V usage is TRBV7-9 and J usage is TRBJ1-4, with 10 bases lining up with TRBD1. J lost 2 bases, V lost 1 base, and 1 base had no gene match. The germline gives CDR1 SEHNR, CDR2 FQNEAQ (reference sequence). The CDR3 totals 16 residues. CDR3 sequence: CASSLGDRGTNEKLFF. The CDR3 DNA is TGTGCCAGCAGCTTAGGGGACAGGGGTACTAATGAAAAACTGTTTTTT.

The gene calls are TRBV6-1 and TRBJ1-1, with D unresolved. V lost 0 bases to trimming and J lost 4 bases, with 15 bases between them. The CDR3 has 16 amino acids. The germline gives CDR1 MNHNS, CDR2 SASEGT. For the CDR3, the DNA is TGTGCCAGCAGTGAAGCAAGTGGAGGAGGTGGCACTGAAGCTTTCTTT. Its protein is CASSEASGGGGTEAFF.

The chain recombines TRBV30 with TRBJ1-2; no clear D. The CDR3 loop spans 12 amino acids. Germline assignment: CDR1 GTSNPN and CDR2 SVGIG (reference sequence). V was trimmed by 0 bases and J by 5 bases, leaving 7 bases between them. CDR3: CAWSVQQYGYTF. The CDR3 DNA reads TGTGCCTGGAGTGTACAACAGTATGGCTACACCTTC.

V and J are TRBV5-6 and TRBJ2-7; 10 bases fit TRBD2. Germline V lookup: CDR1 SGHDT, CDR2 YYEEEE. V lost 4 bases to trimming and J lost 4 bases; unmatched junction nucleotides: 8. The length of the CDR3 is 15 residues. CDR3 DNA: TGTGCCAGCAGCCAGGGGTGGACTAGCGGTTACGAGCAGTACTTC. Translating gives CASSQGWTSGYEQYF. Full variable domain (missing parts from reference TRBV5-6 and TRBJ2-7): DAGVTQSPTHLIKTRGQQVTLRCSPKSGHDTVSWYQQALGQGPQFIFQYYEEEERQRGNFPDRFSGHQFPNYSSELNVNALLLGDSALYLCASSQGWTSGYEQYFGPGTRLTVT.

The rearrangement joins TRBV7-2 to TRBJ1-6; the match to TRBD1 covers 9 bases. The CDR3 has 16 residues. V shed 5 bases and J 6 bases; nucleotides not matched to a gene: 8. In germline, CDR1 is SGHTA, CDR2 FQGNSA. The CDR3, as DNA: TGTGCCAGCAGCCATAACAGGGGGCGCCTTAATTCACCCCTCCACTTT. This sequence encodes CASSHNRGRLNSPLHF.

In this sample, this clone turned up a few times. The J gene is TRBJ1-2, the V gene TRBV7-8; TRBD1 matches 8 bases. V shed 5 bases, J shed 4 bases, and the junction held 6 bases outside the gene matches. CDR3 length: 14 amino acids. Looked up from germline, CDR1 is SGHVS and CDR2 is FQNEAQ. CDR3 amino acids: CASSPRTGTYGYTF. CDR3 in DNA: TGTGCCAGCAGCCCGAGGACAGGGACCTATGGCTACACCTTC.

The J gene is TRBJ2-7, the V gene TRBV11-1; 8 positions match TRBD2. V was pared by 6 bases and J by 0 bases, with 7 bases of the junction left unmatched. This CDR3 region has 15 residues. Germline assignment: CDR1 SGHAT and CDR2 FQDESV (reference sequence). CDR3 coding DNA: TGTGCCAGCAGGCAGGGACTAGGATACTCCTACGAGCAGTACTTC. It is translated as CASRQGLGYSYEQYF.

This chain joins TRBV4-2 and TRBJ2-5; no reliable D call. The V and J ends lost 4 bases and 3 bases respectively, with 9 bases between them. The CDR3 has 13 residues. Germline loops: CDR1 LGHNA, CDR2 YNFKEQ. The DNA of the CDR3 is TGTGCCAGCAGCCCCAATGAGGAAGAGACCCAGTACTTC. Residues: CASSPNEEETQYF.

This clone turned up a few times. The chain couples TRBV24-1 to TRBJ2-3, with 7 nucleotides matching TRBD1. Losses at the gene ends were 4 bases for V and 2 bases for J; bases not matched to a gene: 5. The germline V gene encodes CDR1 KGHDR and CDR2 SFDVKD. This CDR3 has 15 amino acids. CDR3: CATSDPGTVTDTQYF. The CDR3 bases are TGTGCCACCAGTGACCCTGGGACAGTCACAGATACGCAGTATTTT.

The chain has TRBV2 and TRBJ2-3; 9 bases match TRBD2. Germline loops: CDR1 SNHLY, CDR2 FYNNEI. The trim removed 2 bases at V and 4 bases at J, leaving 4 bases unmatched. The CDR3 totals 15 residues. The CDR3, as DNA: TGTGCCAGCAGTGAACTTGCGGGGGGGTCAGATACGCAGTATTTT. Translation gives CASSELAGGSDTQYF. The full variable domain, with the rest looked up from reference TRBV2 and TRBJ2-3, is EPEVTQTPSHQVTQMGQEVILRCVPISNHLYFYWYRQILGQKVEFLVSFYNNEISEKSEIFDDQFSVERPDGSNFTLKIRSTKLEDSAMYFCASSELAGGSDTQYFGPGTRLTVL.

The V and J genes are TRBV5-4 and TRBJ2-5; 8 positions match TRBD2. Germline trimming cut 0 bases from V and 4 bases from J; bases unmatched to any gene: 14. CDR1 SGHNT and CDR2 YYREEE come from the germline V gene (reference sequence). CDR3 length: 18 amino acids. CDR3 nucleotide sequence: TGTGCCAGCAGCTTGGTTCGTCTAGGACTAGCAGGTTCAGAGACCCAGTACTTC. It yields the protein CASSLVRLGLAGSETQYF.

This clone was seen only once. The chain joins TRBV30 to TRBJ1-2; D remains ambiguous. Per germline, CDR1 GTSNPN and CDR2 SVGIG (reference sequence). The V end lost 0 bases, the J end lost 10 bases, and 21 bases lay between the germline ends. The CDR3 runs 15 residues. CDR3 DNA sequence: TGTGCCTGGAGTGTACTCGAGCGGATGGTTCGTGACTACACCTTC. It is translated as CAWSVLERMVRDYTF.